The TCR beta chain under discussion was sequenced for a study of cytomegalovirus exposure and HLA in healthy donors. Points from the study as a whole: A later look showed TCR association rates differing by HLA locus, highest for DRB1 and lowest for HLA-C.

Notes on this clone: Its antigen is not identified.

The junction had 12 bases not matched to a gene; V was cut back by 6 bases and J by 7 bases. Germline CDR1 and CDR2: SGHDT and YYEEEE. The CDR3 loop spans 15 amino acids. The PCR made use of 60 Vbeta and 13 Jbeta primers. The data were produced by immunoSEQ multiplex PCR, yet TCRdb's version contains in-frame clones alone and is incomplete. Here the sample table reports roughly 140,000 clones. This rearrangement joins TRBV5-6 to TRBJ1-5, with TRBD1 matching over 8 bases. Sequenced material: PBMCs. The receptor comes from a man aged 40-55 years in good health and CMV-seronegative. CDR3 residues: CASTSTGEGSQPQHF. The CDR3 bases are TGTGCCAGCACCTCGACAGGGGAGGGCAGCCAGCCCCAGCATTTT. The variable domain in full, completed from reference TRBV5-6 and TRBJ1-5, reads DAGVTQSPTHLIKTRGQQVTLRCSPKSGHDTVSWYQQALGQGPQFIFQYYEEEERQRGNFPDRFSGHQFPNYSSELNVNALLLGDSALYLCASTSTGEGSQPQHFGDGTRLSIL.